Listed below are T cell receptor beta chains from one sample, sequenced in a study of response to subunit inactivated influenza vaccine. TCRdb redid the calling of the RT-PCR reads with MiXCR, one entry per CDR3 protein. The data show 650,000 to 850,000 distinct CDR3 sequences, roughly 14% seen once. The specimen comprised PBMCs from blood, sampled approximately 15 days before vaccination. Receptors were obtained from a man aged 50 to 60 who received an inactivated influenza vaccine. CDR3s include the opening cysteine and the closing phenylalanine or tryptophan. The order of the fields is J gene, V gene, clone size, D gene, CDR3 DNA, CDR3 protein. D genes are given only for firm matches. Clone size is not always given. Where it is, it says once, few, many or a class for expanded clones.

J: TRBJ2-1
V: TRBV3-1
size: -
D: -
DNA: TGTGCCAGCAGCCCCCGTTTGGGGGGCAATGAGCAGTTCTTC
CDR3: CASSPRLGGNEQFF

J: TRBJ2-3
V: TRBV6-2/TRBV6-3
size: -
D: -
DNA: TGTGCCAGCAGTCTCATATCAGGGACGGCCCGCACAGATACGCAGTATTTT
CDR3: CASSLISGTARTDTQYF

J: TRBJ2-2
V: TRBV2
size: many
D: -
DNA: TGTGCCAGCAGGTTCCCCACCGGGGAGCTGTTTTTT
CDR3: CASRFPTGELFF

J: TRBJ2-3
V: TRBV7-9
size: few
D: -
DNA: TGTGCCAGCAGCTTAATGGCTCGGGATACGCAGTATTTT
CDR3: CASSLMARDTQYF

J: TRBJ2-7
V: TRBV10-3
size: many
D: -
DNA: TGTGCCATCAGTGAACGGGCCCCCAACCTCCTCGAGCAGTACTTC
CDR3: CAISERAPNLLEQYF

J: TRBJ1-4
V: TRBV4-2
size: many
D: TRBD1
DNA: TGTGCCAGCAGCCAAGATAGACAGGGGTATGAAAAACTGTTTTTT
CDR3: CASSQDRQGYEKLFF

J: TRBJ2-7
V: TRBV24-1
size: few
D: -
DNA: TGTGCCACCAGTGATTATGGTAACGAGCAGTACTTC
CDR3: CATSDYGNEQYF

J: TRBJ2-1
V: TRBV4-3
size: many
D: TRBD1
DNA: TGCGCCAGCAGCAACAGGGGAACCTCCTACAATGAGCAGTTCTTC
CDR3: CASSNRGTSYNEQFF

J: TRBJ1-4
V: TRBV7-2
size: many
D: -
DNA: TGTGCCAGCAGCCCGATGGGGGCGGGAACTAATGAAAAACTGTTTTTT
CDR3: CASSPMGAGTNEKLFF

J: TRBJ2-2
V: TRBV10-3
size: many
D: TRBD1
DNA: TGTGCCTCTACTGACAGGGAGAACACCGGGGAGCTGTTTTTT
CDR3: CASTDRENTGELFF

J: TRBJ2-7
V: TRBV10-3
size: -
D: TRBD1
DNA: TGTGCCTCCGCGCCCGGACAGGGGGTGTACGAGCAGTACTTC
CDR3: CASAPGQGVYEQYF

J: TRBJ2-7
V: TRBV20-1
size: -
D: TRBD2
DNA: TGCAGTGCTAGGGGTTATGGGGCTAGCGGGATATCAAACGAGCAGTACTTC
CDR3: CSARGYGASGISNEQYF

J: TRBJ2-5
V: TRBV7-9
size: -
D: TRBD2
DNA: TGTGCCAGCAGCCCAGGGACTAGCCCGACCCAGTACTTC
CDR3: CASSPGTSPTQYF

J: TRBJ2-7
V: TRBV12-3/TRBV12-4
size: many
D: -
DNA: TGTGCCAGCAGTTTAGGACAGGAAGAAAGCTACGAGCAGTACTTC
CDR3: CASSLGQEESYEQYF

J: TRBJ1-2
V: TRBV20-1
size: few
D: TRBD1
DNA: TGCAGTGCTAATTACAGGGGGGCGAGGGGTGGCTACACCTTC
CDR3: CSANYRGARGGYTF

J: TRBJ2-3
V: TRBV7-2
size: few
D: TRBD2
DNA: TGTGCCAGCAGCGATAGCGGGGAGATAGGAGATACGCAGTATTTT
CDR3: CASSDSGEIGDTQYF

J: TRBJ1-5
V: TRBV28
size: -
D: TRBD1
DNA: TGTGCCAGCAGGACCAGGGTCAGGGGGGTAGTTCAGCCCCAGCATTTT
CDR3: CASRTRVRGVVQPQHF

J: TRBJ2-1
V: TRBV30
size: -
D: TRBD2
DNA: TGTGCCTGGGAGCGGGGGGGTTACAATGAGCAGTTCTTC
CDR3: CAWERGGYNEQFF

J: TRBJ2-4
V: TRBV2
size: many
D: -
DNA: TGTGCCAGCCTTAAAGAGTTGGGGTTAGCCAAAAACATTCAGTACTTC
CDR3: CASLKELGLAKNIQYF

J: TRBJ2-5
V: TRBV6-5
size: few
D: TRBD1
DNA: TGTGCCAGCAGTTACCCGGGACAGGGTGGTCCGGAGACCCAGTACTTC
CDR3: CASSYPGQGGPETQYF

J: TRBJ1-1
V: TRBV7-9
size: many
D: -
DNA: TGTGCCAGCAGCTTAGCGGGGGGCCGAACTGAAGCTTTCTTT
CDR3: CASSLAGGRTEAFF

J: TRBJ2-5
V: TRBV11-2
size: -
D: -
DNA: TGTGCCAGCGCCCGGCAGTACCAAGAGACCCAGTACTTC
CDR3: CASARQYQETQYF